The 25 T cell receptor beta chains in this list originate from one sample, sequenced in a study of graft-versus-host responses after intestinal transplantation. Only in-frame clones appear in the TCRdb table, and some are missing; sequencing was by immunoSEQ multiplex PCR. The sample lists roughly 9,600 clones, 75% to 85% seen once, with around 20% in the top ten. The authors processed graft tissue to release intraepithelial and lamina propria lymphocytes. This specimen consisted of ileum tissue, obtained 450 to 480 days after intestinal transplantation. The receptors originated from a human patient who received an intestinal transplant, so some T cells may come from the graft donor.

This clone was counted a few times. V gene TRBV6-1 combines with J gene TRBJ1-5; 7 nucleotides match TRBD1. The CDR3 has 16 residues. In germline, CDR1 is MNHNS, CDR2 SASEGT. Trimming cost V 2 bases and J 6 bases; bases outside gene matches: 10. The DNA for the CDR3 is TGTGCCAGCAGTGAAAGGGGTGACAGGGTGGTTCAGCCCCAGCATTTT. This codes for CASSERGDRVVQPQHF.

The V gene is TRBV2, the J gene TRBJ2-5, with 10 bases that match TRBD2. The CDR3 contains 13 residues. Germline lookup yields CDR1 SNHLY and CDR2 FYNNEI. With V trimmed by 5 bases and J by 11 bases, 8 bases remained unmatched. This CDR3 is CASSRLAGDEQYF. The CDR3, as DNA: TGTGCCAGCAGTCGGCTAGCGGGGGATGAGCAGTACTTC.

CDR3 in amino acids: CASSPSVASDTQYF. CDR3 DNA sequence: TGTGCCAGCAGCCCCTCTGTGGCTTCAGATACGCAGTATTTT. The genes are TRBV5-4 and TRBJ2-3; no clear D. This CDR3 has 14 residues. The germline V gene encodes CDR1 SGHNT and CDR2 YYREEE (reference sequence). With 4 bases removed from V and 4 bases from J, the gap between germline ends came to 13 bases.

This rearrangement joins TRBV7-3 to TRBJ2-5; 8 bases align to TRBD1. CDR1 is SGHTA and CDR2 is FQGTGA in the germline V gene. The ends lost 5 bases at V and 2 bases at J; junction bases unmatched: 7. There are 15 residues in the CDR3. CDR3 DNA: TGTGCCAGCAGCCGGGACAGGAATAGTCAAGAGACCCAGTACTTC. Translating it yields CASSRDRNSQETQYF.

This clone appeared a few times. The same CDR3 arises from other DNA sequences in this sample as well. The rearrangement uses TRBV2 and TRBJ1-5, with D uncertain. Trimming shortened V by 0 bases and J by 0 bases, and 3 bases separated the two germline ends. The CDR3 totals 14 residues. Germline CDR1 SNHLY, CDR2 FYNNEI. DNA of the CDR3: TGTGCCAGCAGTGAAGCAGGTAGCAATCAGCCCCAGCATTTT. Amino acids: CASSEAGSNQPQHF.

The chain recombines TRBV7-8 with TRBJ1-5, with no clear D. The CDR3 length is 14 residues. Looked up from germline, CDR1 is SGHVS and CDR2 is FQNEAQ. Trimming left V 5 bases short and J 8 bases short, with 16 bases between. The CDR3 nucleotides read TGTGCCAGCAGCCTCGACCCCTTTGATAAGCCCCAGCATTTT. As protein: CASSLDPFDKPQHF.

This clone was picked up a small number of times. This chain uses TRBV6-1 with TRBJ2-5; no clear D gene. V gave up 4 bases and J gave up 1 base, with 7 bases separating them. Germline CDR1 and CDR2: MNHNS and SASEGT. The CDR3 has 13 amino acids. CDR3 in amino acids: CASSGQVQETQYF. The CDR3, as DNA: TGTGCCAGCAGTGGTCAGGTCCAAGAGACCCAGTACTTC.

The chain combines TRBV4-2 with TRBJ2-3; D unclear. Germline V gene lookup returns CDR1 LGHNA and CDR2 YNFKEQ. This CDR3 spans 15 amino acids. The ends were cut back, 0 bases at V and 4 bases at J, with 11 bases in the middle. CDR3 nucleotide sequence: TGTGCCAGCAGCCAAGATGGAGTTCCGCCAGATACGCAGTATTTT. As protein: CASSQDGVPPDTQYF.

The chain uses TRBV27 and TRBJ2-1, with 9 bases matching TRBD1. In germline, CDR1 is MNHEY, CDR2 SMNVEV (reference sequence). Trimming cost V 3 bases and J 5 bases; bases outside gene matches: 14. The length of the CDR3 is 18 residues. This CDR3 is CASSFWGQGFLGDNEQFF. The CDR3 nucleotides read TGTGCCAGCAGTTTTTGGGGACAGGGATTTCTGGGGGACAATGAGCAGTTCTTC.

V and J are TRBV7-3 and TRBJ2-5; D tentatively fits TRBD1 or TRBD2 (5 bases each). The CDR3 extends over 14 amino acids. The ends were cut back, 1 base at V and 4 bases at J, with 10 bases in the middle. Germline V gene lookup returns CDR1 SGHTA and CDR2 FQGTGA. This chain's CDR3 is CASSLNAGRETQYF. CDR3 bases: TGTGCCAGCAGCTTAAATGCAGGGAGAGAGACCCAGTACTTC.

The rearrangement uses TRBV5-6 and TRBJ1-2; a possible D gene is TRBD1 (6 bases). Trimming shortened V by 0 bases and J by 4 bases, and 13 bases separated the two germline ends. The CDR3 contains 15 residues. The germline CDR1 and CDR2 sequences are SGHDT and YYEEEE. The CDR3 nucleotides read TGTGCCAGCAGCTTGGGCCAGGGGACTTCCTATGGCTACACCTTC. It specifies CASSLGQGTSYGYTF.

This chain links TRBV7-6 with TRBJ2-2; 7 nucleotides match TRBD1. The CDR3 has 14 amino acids. Germline V gene sequence: CDR1 SGHVS, CDR2 FNYEAQ. With V trimmed by 8 bases and J by 1 base, 4 bases remained unmatched. CDR3 sequence (DNA): TGTGCCAGCCGCCGGACAGGGAACACCGGGGAGCTGTTTTTT. Translation: CASRRTGNTGELFF.

The table lists this clone with a few counts. The J gene is TRBJ2-1, the V gene TRBV9, with D tentatively TRBD1 or TRBD2 (5 bases each). V was pared by 5 bases and J by 6 bases, with 21 bases between. The CDR3 totals 16 residues. Germline V CDR1 and CDR2: SGDLS, YYNGEE. The CDR3: CASSRWPGTKANEQFF. The CDR3 region has the DNA TGTGCCAGCAGTCGATGGCCGGGGACGAAGGCCAATGAGCAGTTCTTC.

The gene calls are TRBV27 and TRBJ1-5; tentative D call: TRBD1 (5 bases). The CDR3 covers 17 residues. Germline values: CDR1 MNHEY, CDR2 SMNVEV (reference sequence). V was cut by 2 bases and J by 0 bases, with 14 bases left in between. CDR3 bases: TGTGCCAGCAGTTTAAGCGGGACGGTATATAGCAATCAGCCCCAGCATTTT. Translated: CASSLSGTVYSNQPQHF.

V usage is TRBV27 and J usage is TRBJ2-1; D is perhaps TRBD1 (6 bases). The ends were cut back, 5 bases at V and 3 bases at J, with 14 bases in the middle. This CDR3 comprises 15 residues. Germline V CDR1 and CDR2: MNHEY, SMNVEV (reference sequence). The CDR3 region is CASSRTATFYNEQFF. CDR3 coding DNA: TGTGCCAGCAGTAGGACAGCTACCTTCTACAATGAGCAGTTCTTC.

This clone showed up just a few times. The rearrangement uses TRBV6-5 and TRBJ1-5, with D perhaps matching TRBD1 (5 bases). The ends were cut back, 0 bases at V and 6 bases at J, with 12 bases in the middle. This CDR3 has 15 amino acids. Germline CDR1 is MNHEY and CDR2 is SVGAGI. As DNA, the CDR3 is TGTGCCAGCAGTTACTCGAGGGGAGAGGGTCAGCCCCAGCATTTT. Amino acids: CASSYSRGEGQPQHF.

This sequence joins TRBV9 and TRBJ2-6, with 11 bases aligning to TRBD2. J was trimmed by 1 base and V by 0 bases; bases with no gene match: 15. Looked up from germline, CDR1 is SGDLS and CDR2 is YYNGEE. The CDR3 loop spans 22 amino acids. Here the CDR3 reads CASSVDVRLAGTGGSGANVLTF. In nucleotides, the CDR3 is TGTGCCAGCAGCGTAGATGTGCGACTAGCGGGGACCGGCGGATCTGGGGCCAACGTCCTGACTTTC.

The chain joins TRBV2 to TRBJ2-7; 7 bases line up with TRBD2. The CDR3 covers 14 residues. V was pared by 3 bases and J by 5 bases, with 7 bases of the junction left unmatched. Germline CDR1 is SNHLY and CDR2 is FYNNEI. The CDR3 nucleotides read TGTGCCAGCAGTGATCGTCTAGCGGCGAACGAGCAGTACTTC. Amino acids: CASSDRLAANEQYF.

The chain combines TRBV5-1 with TRBJ1-1; D is ambiguous. Per the germline V gene, CDR1 is SGHRS and CDR2 is YFSETQ. With 9 bases removed from V and 1 base from J, the gap between germline ends came to 16 bases. The CDR3 has 14 residues. CDR3: CATYTPPGNTEAFF. CDR3 sequence (DNA): TGCGCCACTTATACCCCTCCAGGGAACACTGAAGCTTTCTTT.

The rearrangement uses TRBV7-3 and TRBJ2-3; 9 bases are a match to TRBD2. V lost 5 bases to trimming and J lost 4 bases; unmatched junction nucleotides: 7. Germline CDR1 SGHTA, CDR2 FQGTGA. The CDR3 contains 15 residues. In DNA form, the CDR3 reads TGTGCCAGCAGCGCAAAACTAGCGGGCCCAGATACGCAGTATTTT. Its protein is CASSAKLAGPDTQYF.

V and J are TRBV10-3 and TRBJ2-3, with a weak D call TRBD2 (5 bases). The V gene lost 9 bases and the J gene lost 0 bases, with 16 bases spanning the gap. This CDR3 contains 15 residues. Germline V CDR1 and CDR2: ENHRY, SYGVKD. The chain's CDR3 is CAMALDRASTDTQYF. The CDR3 nucleotides read TGTGCCATGGCACTAGATCGGGCTAGCACAGATACGCAGTATTTT.

This chain links TRBV6-5 with TRBJ2-5; D might be TRBD2 (5 bases). The end of the DNA fits TRBJ2-7 better, so the J call may be wrong. Germline assignment: CDR1 MNHEY and CDR2 SVGAGI. The CDR3 contains 13 residues. The CDR3 region is CASRFRGLDEQYF. CDR3 sequence (DNA): TGTGCCAGCAGGTTCAGAGGGTTAGACGAGCAGTACTTC.

The chain uses TRBV5-6 and TRBJ2-1; D could derive from TRBD1 or TRBD2 (6 bases each). From germline, CDR1 is SGHDT and CDR2 YYEEEE. This CDR3 spans 16 amino acids. The germline V and J ends were trimmed by 7 bases and 4 bases, with 21 bases remaining between them. The CDR3 DNA reads TGTGCCAGCCGGGGGCAAACCCGTTATCGATACAATGAGCAGTTCTTC. This gives the protein CASRGQTRYRYNEQFF.

The rearrangement uses TRBV7-2 and TRBJ2-7; weak D call: TRBD1 (5 bases). V lost 0 bases to trimming and J lost 6 bases, with 15 bases between them. CDR3 length equals 15 residues. CDR1 is SGHTA and CDR2 is FQGNSA in the germline V gene. CDR3 coding DNA: TGTGCCAGCAGCTTAGCGGGGCATAAGGTTGGCGAGCAGTACTTC. It yields the protein CASSLAGHKVGEQYF.

This clone has just one count. This chain joins TRBV6-5 and TRBJ2-3; TRBD2 agrees at 7 bases. With 5 bases clipped from V and 2 bases from J, the junction kept 7 bases outside the gene matches. The V gene's germline CDR1 is MNHEY and CDR2 SVGAGI. CDR3 length equals 15 residues. The CDR3 sequence is CASSVGTMPTDTQYF. As DNA, the CDR3 is TGTGCCAGCAGTGTAGGGACTATGCCCACAGATACGCAGTATTTT.